These 25 T cell receptor beta chains originate from one sample sequenced in a study of T cell responses to AZD1222 COVID-19 vaccine. The method was immunoSEQ multiplex PCR; TCRdb's version includes in-frame clones alone and lacks a portion of them. The sample includes about 130,000 clones, about nine tenths seen only once; the top ten take 4% to 5.5%. Specimen: peripheral blood, collected on day 0 of AZD1222 vaccination. Receptor source: an adult in good health.

The chain couples TRBV4-3 to TRBJ1-1, with D possibly matching TRBD1 (5 bases). Germline lookup yields CDR1 LGHNA and CDR2 YSLEER. Trimming left V 7 bases short and J 5 bases short, with 17 bases between. The CDR3 loop spans 14 amino acids. The CDR3 is CASTFLGGGTEAFF. CDR3 nucleotides: TGCGCCAGCACCTTTCTCGGGGGGGGAACTGAAGCTTTCTTT.

The chain is built from TRBV5-6 and TRBJ1-2, with 7 positions matching TRBD1. Losses at the gene ends were 5 bases for V and 4 bases for J; bases not matched to a gene: 5. The CDR3 extends over 13 amino acids. Germline CDR1 SGHDT, CDR2 YYEEEE. The CDR3 sequence is CASRLGTAYGYTF. CDR3 sequence (DNA): TGTGCCAGCAGACTTGGGACAGCCTATGGCTACACCTTC.

This chain links TRBV28 with TRBJ2-7; D is undetermined. Germline V gene lookup returns CDR1 MDHEN and CDR2 SYDVKM. The CDR3 extends over 12 amino acids. With 1 base removed from V and 3 bases from J, the gap between germline ends came to 4 bases. This CDR3 is CASSLLGYEQYF. The DNA for the CDR3 is TGTGCCAGCAGTTTATTGGGCTACGAGCAGTACTTC.

V is TRBV5-5 and J is TRBJ1-2; D ambiguous. The CDR3 length is 14 residues. Trimming cost V 1 base and J 2 bases, with 9 bases left between them. Germline V gene data show CDR1 as SGHKS and CDR2 as YYEKEE (reference sequence). Here the CDR3 reads CASSLLAQNYGYTF. The DNA of the CDR3 is TGTGCCAGCAGCTTGTTAGCACAGAACTATGGCTACACCTTC.

This clone was picked up one time. The chain combines TRBV7-2 with TRBJ1-5, with D possibly TRBD1 on 5 matching bases. Germline CDR1 SGHTA, CDR2 FQGNSA. Trimming removed 5 bases at V and 1 base at J, with 9 bases between. The CDR3 length is 14 residues. The CDR3 spells CASSDRDSNQPQHF. As DNA, the CDR3 is TGTGCCAGCAGCGACCGGGACAGCAATCAGCCCCAGCATTTT.

The table lists this clone with a count of one. The chain employs TRBV6-2 or TRBV6-3 and TRBJ2-3; TRBD2 is a possible D gene (5 bases). The ends were cut back, 0 bases at V and 0 bases at J, with 7 bases in the middle. CDR1 is MNHEY and CDR2 is SVGEGT in the germline V gene. The CDR3 contains 15 residues. This CDR3 reads CASSYSLASTDTQYF. CDR3 DNA: TGTGCCAGCAGTTACTCCCTAGCTAGCACAGATACGCAGTATTTT.

The chain couples TRBV19 to TRBJ1-3; 11 bases align to TRBD1. The CDR3 totals 14 residues. V lost 5 bases to trimming and J lost 7 bases; unmatched junction nucleotides: 4. CDR1 LNHDA and CDR2 SQIVND come from the germline V gene (reference sequence). For the CDR3, the DNA is TGTGCCAGTAGTTTAGGACAGGGGGCGAACACCATATATTTT. Its translation: CASSLGQGANTIYF.

The chain carries TRBV6-2 or TRBV6-3 and TRBJ2-1, with 8 bases fitting TRBD1. V lost 3 bases, J lost 5 bases, and 9 bases stayed unmatched. Germline loops: CDR1 MNHEY, CDR2 SVGEGT. The CDR3 sequence is 16 residues long. This CDR3 reads CASSYRFGTGHNEQFF. CDR3 in DNA: TGTGCCAGCAGTTATAGGTTCGGGACAGGCCACAATGAGCAGTTCTTC.

J is TRBJ1-1 and V is TRBV11-3; D is undetermined. Germline CDR1 reads SGHNT; CDR2 reads YENEEA. V was clipped by 1 base and J by 1 base, with 4 bases between them. The CDR3 is 13 residues long. CDR3 region: CASSLAPNTEAFF. CDR3 DNA sequence: TGTGCCAGCAGCTTAGCCCCGAACACTGAAGCTTTCTTT.

V is TRBV28 and J is TRBJ1-5, with TRBD1 matching 7 bases. The CDR3 totals 15 residues. With 3 bases clipped from V and 4 bases from J, the junction kept 6 bases outside the gene matches. Germline assignment: CDR1 MDHEN and CDR2 SYDVKM. The CDR3 nucleotides are TGTGCCAGCAGTTTCCTCGACAGGGATAATCAGCCCCAGCATTTT. As protein: CASSFLDRDNQPQHF.

The gene calls are TRBV30 and TRBJ1-1; 8 positions agree with TRBD1. After removal of 3 bases from V and 5 bases from J, the junction contained 14 bases not matched to a gene. The CDR3 covers 16 residues. Germline V gene data show CDR1 as GTSNPN and CDR2 as SVGIG (reference sequence). Here the CDR3 DNA reads TGTGCCTGGAGCCCAGTGGGCAGGGGGCGTCGGACTGAAGCTTTCTTT. Translating gives CAWSPVGRGRRTEAFF.

The V gene is TRBV6-6, the J gene TRBJ1-2; perhaps TRBD1 as D (6 bases). The CDR3 totals 15 residues. Trimming left V 6 bases short and J 5 bases short, with 19 bases between. From germline, CDR1 is MNHNY and CDR2 SVGAGI (reference sequence). CDR3 region: CASSYQEGGRYGYTF. The CDR3 bases are TGTGCCAGCAGCTACCAAGAGGGGGGAAGGTATGGCTACACCTTC.

This clone came up a few times. The rearrangement links TRBV11-2 to TRBJ2-5, with D possibly TRBD1 on 6 matching bases. V was clipped by 2 bases and J by 5 bases, with 18 bases between them. Germline CDR1 reads SGHAT; CDR2 reads FQNNGV. CDR3 length: 16 residues. In DNA, the CDR3 is TGTGCCAGCAGCTTAACCCAAACAGGGTTAGGTGAGACCCAGTACTTC. Its protein is CASSLTQTGLGETQYF.

The chain has TRBV29-1 and TRBJ1-1; weak D call: TRBD1 (5 bases). V was shortened by 3 bases and J by 4 bases, with 15 bases between the two germline ends. This CDR3 contains 14 residues. Germline CDR1 reads SQVTM; CDR2 reads ANQGSEA. The CDR3, as DNA: TGCAGCGTTGAGGGATCCGGGAGGGGCACTGAAGCTTTCTTT. This encodes CSVEGSGRGTEAFF.

This clone appeared a few times. The rearrangement uses TRBV30 and TRBJ2-1; D gene ambiguous. Trimming left V 4 bases short and J 0 bases short, with 10 bases between. The germline CDR1 and CDR2 sequences are GTSNPN and SVGIG (reference sequence). The CDR3 has 14 amino acids. CDR3 residues: CAWTMAVSYNEQFF. In DNA form, the CDR3 reads TGTGCCTGGACCATGGCAGTCTCCTACAATGAGCAGTTCTTC. Based on the CDR3 plus reference TRBV30 and TRBJ2-1, the full variable domain is SQTIHQWPATLVQPVGSPLSLECTVEGTSNPNLYWYRQAAGRGLQLLFYSVGIGQISSEVPQNLSASRPQDRQFILSSKKLLLSDSGFYLCAWTMAVSYNEQFFGPGTRLTVL.

V and J are TRBV5-1 and TRBJ2-7, with 8 nucleotides matching TRBD1. Germline loops: CDR1 SGHRS, CDR2 YFSETQ. Trimming removed 4 bases from V and 1 base from J; junction bases left unmatched: 10. The CDR3 spans 16 residues. The CDR3 here is CASSPLTGAPSYEQYF. The CDR3 DNA follows: TGCGCCAGCAGCCCCTTGACAGGGGCCCCGTCCTACGAGCAGTACTTC.

This clone was detected only once. The V and J genes are TRBV6-1 and TRBJ2-4; D might be TRBD1 (6 bases). CDR3 length equals 16 residues. The V gene's germline CDR1 is MNHNS and CDR2 SASEGT. V lost 3 bases, J lost 6 bases, and 18 bases lay in between. The chain's CDR3 is CASSESQGLQLNIQYF. The CDR3 DNA sequence: TGTGCCAGCAGTGAGTCCCAGGGGCTGCAATTAAACATTCAGTACTTC.

In its sample, this clone was seen once. The CDR3 spells CASSKGDTLNTEAFF. CDR3 nucleotide sequence: TGTGCCAGCAGCAAAGGGGACACCTTGAACACTGAAGCTTTCTTT. The chain uses TRBV21-1 and TRBJ1-1; the table assigns TRBD1, which was not confirmed against the DNA. TRBV21-1 is assigned pseudogene status. The CDR3 spans 15 residues.

The rearrangement uses TRBV19 and TRBJ2-1; 7 bases agree with TRBD2. The CDR3 is 14 amino acids. Germline V CDR1 and CDR2: LNHDA, SQIVND (reference sequence). The V gene end was trimmed by 3 bases and the J gene end by 5 bases; junction bases not matched to a gene: 4. This CDR3 is CASSIAGDNNEQFF. The CDR3 region has the DNA TGTGCCAGTAGTATTGCGGGAGACAACAATGAGCAGTTCTTC.

The chain joins TRBV11-3 to TRBJ1-3; D gene unclear. Trimming took 2 bases from V and 2 from J, leaving 7 bases between them. Germline loops: CDR1 SGHNT, CDR2 YENEEA. The CDR3 length is 14 residues. CDR3 protein: CASSLREPGNTIYF. DNA of the CDR3: TGTGCCAGCAGCTTACGCGAGCCTGGAAACACCATATATTTT.

This clone showed up just a few times. In DNA, the CDR3 is TGTGCCAGCAGCTTACAGGGGGTTAACTATGGCTACACCTTC. This encodes CASSLQGVNYGYTF. The chain joins TRBV7-9 to TRBJ1-2; TRBD1 matches 7 bases. This CDR3 contains 14 residues. After removal of 2 bases from V and 1 base from J, the junction contained 1 base not matched to a gene. Looked up from germline, CDR1 is SEHNR and CDR2 is FQNEAQ (reference sequence).

Details on this clone: One end of the junction fails to match germline, which may point to a read error. The CDR3 DNA reads as TGTGCCAGCAGTTTATTCCAGGGAAGCACCATATATTTT. This encodes CASSLFQGSTIYF. V is TRBV27 and J is TRBJ1-3, with D maybe TRBD1 (5 bases). CDR1 MNHEY and CDR2 SMNVEV come from the germline V gene (reference sequence). This CDR3 has 13 amino acids.

This chain uses TRBV7-9 with TRBJ2-7; D is ambiguous. Trimming left V 0 bases short and J 1 base short, with 4 bases between. The CDR3 has 13 amino acids. From germline, CDR1 is SEHNR and CDR2 FQNEAQ (reference sequence). CDR3 loop: CASSLASSYEQYF. CDR3 sequence (DNA): TGTGCCAGCAGCTTAGCGTCGTCCTACGAGCAGTACTTC. The complete variable domain, with remaining parts taken from reference TRBV7-9 and TRBJ2-7, reads DTGVSQNPRHKITKRGQNVTFRCDPISEHNRLYWYRQTLGQGPEFLTYFQNEAQLEKSRLLSDRFSAERPKGSFSTLEIQRTEQGDSAMYLCASSLASSYEQYFGPGTRLTVT.

The chain employs TRBV28 and TRBJ1-2; D unclear. Germline assignment: CDR1 MDHEN and CDR2 SYDVKM. The CDR3 sequence is 11 residues long. Trimming stripped 4 bases from V and 8 bases from J, with 8 bases between. CDR3 nucleotide sequence: TGTGCCAGCAGTTCGTCACAGGGCTACACCTTC. It encodes CASSSSQGYTF.

The chain couples TRBV19 to TRBJ1-6; the D is unclear. Per germline, CDR1 LNHDA and CDR2 SQIVND (reference sequence). The CDR3 covers 15 residues. Trimming pared 3 bases from V and 14 bases from J, leaving 20 bases between. The CDR3 loop reads CASSMVREVGDTLHF. As DNA, the CDR3 is TGTGCCAGTAGTATGGTGCGGGAAGTGGGCGACACCCTCCACTTT.